This T cell receptor beta chain was found in a study of T cells in Graves' hyperthyroidism and ophthalmopathy. Looking at the study overall: Peripheral blood draws took place at initial diagnosis, ahead of any treatment. The study, taken as a whole, reports: Patients with ophthalmopathy were separated from those with stable hyperthyroidism by a 13 V-J model. Ophthalmopathy onset followed model prediction by a median approximately seven months.

This CDR3 is built from 17 residues. CDR1 MNHNS and CDR2 SASEGT come from the germline V gene. The germline V and J ends were trimmed by 1 base and 0 bases, with 15 bases remaining between them. A remark on this clonotype: Its specificity is not known.

The TCR beta CDR3 regions underwent amplification using RNA transcripts as the source. First-round RT-PCR of the TCR CDR3 relied on the HTBI primer set. TCRdb processed the multiplex PCR reads anew with MiXCR; each CDR3 protein has one entry. The sample has around 350,000 distinct CDR3 sequences; roughly 19% are singletons. Patients with uncontrolled infections, other autoimmune diseases, pregnancy or lactation were excluded. The V call is TRBV6-1, the J call TRBJ2-5; D gene ambiguous. Sequencing was done on a sample of blood. The sequence was obtained from a woman between 18 and 29 years old with Graves' hyperthyroidism. CDR3 loop: CASSEGATVPNQETQYF. The CDR3 DNA reads as TGTGCCAGCAGTGAAGGCGCGACCGTACCTAACCAAGAGACCCAGTACTTC.